This TCR beta chain was found in a study of response to subunit inactivated influenza vaccine. The V and J ends lost 1 base and 4 bases respectively, with 14 bases between them. Germline V gene sequence: CDR1 SGHTA, CDR2 FQGNSA. This CDR3 comprises 15 residues. Concerning this clonotype itself: The target antigen is unknown.

TCRdb called the RT-PCR reads again in MiXCR, with one record for every CDR3 protein. Among around 250,000 distinct CDR3 sequences, 10% to 15% were seen once, and the ten largest hold 7.8%. Notes on the study in general: Each seasonal influenza vaccination, the authors suggested, recruits few new T cells.

The material sequenced was non-naive T cells sorted from PBMCs, taken approximately 15 days before vaccination. The chain links TRBV7-2 to TRBJ2-7, with D maybe TRBD2 (6 bases). The sequence was collected from a man aged 50-60 years who received an inactivated influenza vaccine. The DNA for the CDR3 is TGTGCCAGCAGCTTAGGATTTAGCGGAGCTTACGAGCAGTACTTC. Its protein is CASSLGFSGAYEQYF.